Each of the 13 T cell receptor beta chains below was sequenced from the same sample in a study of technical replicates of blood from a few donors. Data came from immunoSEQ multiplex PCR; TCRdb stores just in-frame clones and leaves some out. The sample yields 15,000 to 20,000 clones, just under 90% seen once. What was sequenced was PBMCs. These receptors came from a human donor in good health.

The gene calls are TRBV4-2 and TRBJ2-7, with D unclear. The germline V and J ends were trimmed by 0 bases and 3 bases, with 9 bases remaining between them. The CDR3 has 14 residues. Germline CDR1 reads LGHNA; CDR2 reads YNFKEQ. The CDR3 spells CASSQDYYGYEQYF. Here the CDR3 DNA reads TGTGCCAGCAGCCAAGATTACTACGGCTACGAGCAGTACTTC.

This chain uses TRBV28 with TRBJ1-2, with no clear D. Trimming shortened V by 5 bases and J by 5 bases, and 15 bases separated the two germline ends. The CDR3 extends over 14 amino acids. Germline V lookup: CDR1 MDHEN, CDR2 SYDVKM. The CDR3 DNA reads TGTGCCAGCAGTCGGCGGGTTGACCCTTATGGCTACACCTTC. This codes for CASSRRVDPYGYTF.

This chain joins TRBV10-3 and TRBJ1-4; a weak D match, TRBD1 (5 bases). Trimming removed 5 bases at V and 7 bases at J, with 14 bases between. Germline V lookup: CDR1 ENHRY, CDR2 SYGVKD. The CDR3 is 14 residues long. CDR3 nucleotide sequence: TGTGCCATCAGTAGGGCAGGGTCGGGTGAAAAACTGTTTTTT. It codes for CAISRAGSGEKLFF.

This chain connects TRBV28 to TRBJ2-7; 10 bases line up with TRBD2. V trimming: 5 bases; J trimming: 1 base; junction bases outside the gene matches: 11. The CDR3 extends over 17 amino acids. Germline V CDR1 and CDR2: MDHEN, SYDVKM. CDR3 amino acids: CASSQAGGSGRSYEQYF. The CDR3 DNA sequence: TGTGCCAGCAGTCAGGCGGGGGGTAGCGGGAGGTCCTACGAGCAGTACTTC.

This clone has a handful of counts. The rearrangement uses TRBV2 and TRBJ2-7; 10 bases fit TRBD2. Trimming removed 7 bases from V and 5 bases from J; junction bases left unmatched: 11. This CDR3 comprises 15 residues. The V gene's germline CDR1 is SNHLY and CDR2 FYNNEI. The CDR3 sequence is CASISSTSGMNEQYF. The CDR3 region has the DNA TGTGCCAGCATTTCGAGCACTAGCGGGATGAACGAGCAGTACTTC.

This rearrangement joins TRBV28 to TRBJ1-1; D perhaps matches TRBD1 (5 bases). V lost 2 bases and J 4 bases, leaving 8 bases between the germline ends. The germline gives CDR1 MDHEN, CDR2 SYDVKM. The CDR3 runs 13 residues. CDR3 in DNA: TGTGCCAGCAGTTTAATAGGGGTCACTGAAGCTTTCTTT. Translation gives CASSLIGVTEAFF.

CDR3 coding DNA: TGTGCCAGCAGTGGTGACAGCAACTATGGCTACACCTTC. This encodes CASSGDSNYGYTF. The rearrangement links TRBV2 to TRBJ1-2; the D gene is possibly TRBD1 (5 bases). Per the germline V gene, CDR1 is SNHLY and CDR2 is FYNNEI. V was cut by 4 bases and J by 2 bases, with 8 bases left in between. This CDR3 has 13 amino acids.

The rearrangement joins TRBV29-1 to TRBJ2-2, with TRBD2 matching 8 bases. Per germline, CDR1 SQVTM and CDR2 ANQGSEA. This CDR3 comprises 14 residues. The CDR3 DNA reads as TGCAGTGCGAAGCGGGAGTCGAACACCGGGGAGCTGTTTTTT. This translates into CSAKRESNTGELFF.

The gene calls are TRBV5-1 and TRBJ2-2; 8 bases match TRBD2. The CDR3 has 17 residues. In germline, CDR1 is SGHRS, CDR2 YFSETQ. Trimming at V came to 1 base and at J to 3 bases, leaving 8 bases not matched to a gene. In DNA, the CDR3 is TGCGCCAGCAGCTTGTTCTCACGAGCGGGAGACACCGGGGAGCTGTTTTTT. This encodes CASSLFSRAGDTGELFF.

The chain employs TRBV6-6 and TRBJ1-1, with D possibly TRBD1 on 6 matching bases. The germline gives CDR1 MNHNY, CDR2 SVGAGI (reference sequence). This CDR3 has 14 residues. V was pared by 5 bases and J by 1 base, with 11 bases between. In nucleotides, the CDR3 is TGTGCCAGCAGTCATTGGACAGAGAACACTGAAGCTTTCTTT. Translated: CASSHWTENTEAFF.

The CDR3 sequence is CASGPLAGSYNEQFF. The CDR3 nucleotides are TGTGCCAGCGGCCCCCTAGCGGGCTCCTACAATGAGCAGTTCTTC. The V call is TRBV7-9, the J call TRBJ2-1; 8 positions agree with TRBD2. The V segment lost 8 bases and the J segment 0 bases; nucleotides outside the gene matches: 6. Germline V lookup: CDR1 SEHNR, CDR2 FQNEAQ (reference sequence). The CDR3 contains 15 residues.

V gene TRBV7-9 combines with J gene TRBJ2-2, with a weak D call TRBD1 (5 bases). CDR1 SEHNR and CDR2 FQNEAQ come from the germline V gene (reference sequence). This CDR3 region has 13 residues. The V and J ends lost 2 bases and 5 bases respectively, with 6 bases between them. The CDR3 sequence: CASSLQGTGELFF. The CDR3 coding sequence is TGTGCCAGCAGCTTACAGGGAACCGGGGAGCTGTTTTTT.

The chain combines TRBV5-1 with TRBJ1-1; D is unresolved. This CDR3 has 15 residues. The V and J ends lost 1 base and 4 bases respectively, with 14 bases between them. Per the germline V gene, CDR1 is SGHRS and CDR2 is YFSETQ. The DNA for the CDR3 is TGCGCCAGCAGCTTGCTCCCGACGAGCGGCACTGAAGCTTTCTTT. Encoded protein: CASSLLPTSGTEAFF.